This T cell receptor beta chain was captured in a study of T cell repertoires in aging, cancer and after chemotherapy. Multiplex touch-down PCR with TRB-A/B primers amplified rearranged V-D-J TRB sequences. MiXCR, run by TCRdb on the multiplex PCR reads, gives a single entry per CDR3 protein. The table has 7,500 to 10,000 distinct CDR3 sequences, approximately 49% seen once. TCR beta rearrangements were amplified from peripheral blood genomic DNA. The CDR3 is 14 residues long. Germline assignment: CDR1 LNHDA and CDR2 SQIVND (reference sequence). Trimming pared 3 bases from V and 7 bases from J, leaving 13 bases between.

The source of this sequence is a human donor with a solid tumor. This chain joins TRBV19 and TRBJ1-5, with D maybe TRBD1 (5 bases). Material: blood. CDR3 sequence reads: CASSMGQGGQPQHF. CDR3 coding DNA: TGTGCCAGTAGTATGGGGCAGGGAGGGCAGCCCCAGCATTTT.